This is a list of T cell receptor beta chains from one sample in a study of cytomegalovirus exposure and HLA in healthy donors. Produced via immunoSEQ multiplex PCR; TCRdb's table is partial and in-frame only. The data contain fewer than 120,000 clones, 88% of them singletons. Material: PBMCs. These receptors were obtained from a woman aged 25 to 39 in good health and CMV-seropositive. Each CDR3 is given with its conserved first and last residue. The order of the fields is V gene, J gene, CDR3 protein.

V gene: TRBV5-1
J gene: TRBJ1-2
CDR3 protein: CASSQGTDSGYGYTF

V gene: TRBV6-1
J gene: TRBJ2-7
CDR3 protein: CASSEARGDYEQYF

V gene: TRBV6-5
J gene: TRBJ2-7
CDR3 protein: CASSRGQGYEQYF

V gene: TRBV2
J gene: TRBJ2-7
CDR3 protein: CASSGTGHEQYF

V gene: TRBV9
J gene: TRBJ2-5
CDR3 protein: CASSPRGGETQYF

V gene: TRBV28
J gene: TRBJ2-7
CDR3 protein: CASSLGTDYEQYF

V gene: TRBV5-4
J gene: TRBJ2-1
CDR3 protein: CASSLSGTGVNEQFF

V gene: TRBV6-5
J gene: TRBJ2-1
CDR3 protein: CATGQIYNEQFF

V gene: TRBV4-3
J gene: TRBJ1-4
CDR3 protein: CASSQDIRSANEKLFF

V gene: TRBV6-6
J gene: TRBJ1-4
CDR3 protein: CASRTTGGAPNEKLFF

V gene: TRBV4-3
J gene: TRBJ2-1
CDR3 protein: CASSQGRDRLFYNEQFF

V gene: TRBV5-1
J gene: TRBJ1-3
CDR3 protein: CASSPDTNGNTIYF

V gene: TRBV4-2
J gene: TRBJ2-3
CDR3 protein: CASSLTSGGGTDTQYF

V gene: TRBV7-8
J gene: TRBJ2-5
CDR3 protein: CASSLMRVPTGQETQYF

V gene: TRBV25-1
J gene: TRBJ2-2
CDR3 protein: CASTPRPGTGGPGELFF

V gene: TRBV4-1
J gene: TRBJ2-3
CDR3 protein: CASSQVPAGGSDTQYF

V gene: TRBV30
J gene: TRBJ2-4
CDR3 protein: CAWTPLAGVGAKNIQYF

V gene: TRBV19
J gene: TRBJ2-7
CDR3 protein: CASSPRGTAVYEQYF

V gene: TRBV7-9
J gene: TRBJ1-1
CDR3 protein: CASSTPGQGSSATEAFF

V gene: TRBV5-1
J gene: TRBJ1-4
CDR3 protein: CASSLAAASTNEKLFF

V gene: TRBV2
J gene: TRBJ2-5
CDR3 protein: CASRPGQAYQETQYF

V gene: TRBV7-2
J gene: TRBJ2-7
CDR3 protein: CASSLVQGGGEQYF

V gene: TRBV18
J gene: TRBJ1-1
CDR3 protein: CASSPPTGPNTEAFF

V gene: TRBV4-1
J gene: TRBJ2-7
CDR3 protein: CASSQDLSGPDYEQYF

V gene: TRBV7-9
J gene: TRBJ2-7
CDR3 protein: CASREKQGAAYEQYF

V gene: TRBV27
J gene: TRBJ2-7
CDR3 protein: CASSPTAGYEQYF

V gene: TRBV13
J gene: TRBJ2-5
CDR3 protein: CASSFLAGVQETQYF

V gene: TRBV6-1
J gene: TRBJ1-3
CDR3 protein: CASSATDSGNTIYF

V gene: TRBV9
J gene: TRBJ2-7
CDR3 protein: CASSVERTPPGEQYF